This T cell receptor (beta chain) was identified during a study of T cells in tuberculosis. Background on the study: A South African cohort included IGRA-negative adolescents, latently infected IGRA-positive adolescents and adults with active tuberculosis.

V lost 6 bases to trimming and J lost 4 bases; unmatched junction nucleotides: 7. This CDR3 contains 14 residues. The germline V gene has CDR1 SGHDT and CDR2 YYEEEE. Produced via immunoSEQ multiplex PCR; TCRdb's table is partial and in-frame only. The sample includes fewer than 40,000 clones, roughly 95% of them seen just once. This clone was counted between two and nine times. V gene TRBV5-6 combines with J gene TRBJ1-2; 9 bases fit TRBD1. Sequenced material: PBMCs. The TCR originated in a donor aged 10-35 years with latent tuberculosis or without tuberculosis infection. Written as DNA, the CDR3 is TGTGCCAGCACCCCGAACAGGGGGCTCTATGGCTACACCTTC. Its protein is CASTPNRGLYGYTF.